The TCR beta chain under discussion was sequenced for a study of identical twins. TCRdb reanalysed the 5' RACE reads using MiXCR and keeps one entry per CDR3 protein. The data hold hundreds of thousands of distinct CDR3 sequences, with roughly 24% observed a single time. Germline-derived CDR1 and CDR2 are SGHRS and YFSETQ. The trim removed 2 bases at V and 2 bases at J, leaving 3 bases unmatched. The CDR3 covers 14 residues. The same data also contributed to another study, on T cells expressing NK-cell markers. That source notes: Only alpha-beta TCR T cells were sorted in several experiments, using an anti-gamma-delta TCR antibody.

Sequencing input: CD4+ T cells sorted from blood. The clonotype originates from a woman aged 18-29 years in good health. V usage is TRBV5-1 and J usage is TRBJ2-5; 7 positions agree with TRBD2. The CDR3 bases are TGCGCCAGCAGCTTAGCGGGGAATCAAGAGACCCAGTACTTC. Protein: CASSLAGNQETQYF.